The rows below give T cell receptor beta chains drawn from one sample of a study of blood T cell repertoires in COVID-19. Clones were sequenced by immunoSEQ multiplex PCR, and TCRdb holds only the in-frame ones, with some missing. The sample has about 73,000 clones, over 60% seen once; the top ten hold over 2%. Sequences were obtained from peripheral blood. These receptors all stem from a man between 65 and 85 years old with COVID-19, enrolled during active disease. Both conserved end residues are part of each CDR3.

v_call: TRBV18; j_call: TRBJ1-2; cdr3_aa: CASSPQAAGTDGYTF
v_call: TRBV19; j_call: TRBJ1-5; cdr3_aa: CASSGGSRQPQHF
v_call: TRBV25-1; j_call: TRBJ1-5; cdr3_aa: CASSESEWNQPQHF
v_call: TRBV2; j_call: TRBJ2-3; cdr3_aa: CASSGGTASTDTQYF
v_call: TRBV10-3; j_call: TRBJ2-2; cdr3_aa: CAISESGTVNTGELFF
v_call: TRBV6-1; j_call: TRBJ2-7; cdr3_aa: CASSDSGRSDEQYF
v_call: TRBV5-1; j_call: TRBJ1-1; cdr3_aa: CASSLYYGDTEAFF
v_call: TRBV5-4; j_call: TRBJ2-3; cdr3_aa: CASSLVLSNTDTQYF
v_call: TRBV28; j_call: TRBJ1-2; cdr3_aa: CASSLNTGDNYGYTF
v_call: TRBV28; j_call: TRBJ2-3; cdr3_aa: CASSLLGKGLAGGSDTQYF
v_call: TRBV5-4; j_call: TRBJ1-1; cdr3_aa: CASGHSGGNTEAFF
v_call: TRBV3-1/TRBV3-2; j_call: TRBJ2-1; cdr3_aa: CASSHRKSVDGLVYNEQFF
v_call: TRBV6-1; j_call: TRBJ1-3; cdr3_aa: CASSEAHGGSSGNTIYF
v_call: TRBV7-3; j_call: TRBJ2-1; cdr3_aa: CASSRDRSYNEQFF
v_call: TRBV28; j_call: TRBJ1-1; cdr3_aa: CASSFSENTEAFF
v_call: TRBV5-1; j_call: TRBJ1-3; cdr3_aa: CASSLSGDSGNTIYF
v_call: TRBV7-2; j_call: TRBJ2-6; cdr3_aa: CASNEGLSGANVLTF
v_call: TRBV28; j_call: TRBJ2-7; cdr3_aa: CASSLSGISYEQYF
v_call: TRBV18; j_call: TRBJ1-6; cdr3_aa: CASSPGQVNSPLHF
v_call: TRBV5-4; j_call: TRBJ1-1; cdr3_aa: CASSLAGGGRTEAFF
v_call: TRBV7-2; j_call: TRBJ2-1; cdr3_aa: CASSSRLAGDSYNEQFF
v_call: TRBV7-2; j_call: TRBJ1-5; cdr3_aa: CASSLDMQPQHF
v_call: TRBV10-3; j_call: TRBJ1-2; cdr3_aa: CAISRSGTGGDYGYTF
v_call: TRBV21-1; j_call: TRBJ1-1; cdr3_aa: CASSKVKKGGRNTEAFF
v_call: TRBV7-9; j_call: TRBJ2-1; cdr3_aa: CASSSLAGYMNEQFF
v_call: TRBV5-4; j_call: TRBJ1-3; cdr3_aa: CASSHGGVRERNTIYF
v_call: TRBV2; j_call: TRBJ1-2; cdr3_aa: CASIKRLLNYGYTF
v_call: TRBV10-3; j_call: TRBJ2-1; cdr3_aa: CAISGLAASSYNEQFF
v_call: TRBV15; j_call: TRBJ2-3; cdr3_aa: CATSRDSSNTDTQYF
v_call: TRBV28; j_call: TRBJ1-1; cdr3_aa: CASSPDGGNTEAFF
v_call: TRBV28; j_call: TRBJ1-6; cdr3_aa: CASSFPQGPYNSPLHF
v_call: TRBV3-1/TRBV3-2; j_call: TRBJ1-1; cdr3_aa: CASSLEPGITEAFF
v_call: TRBV6-2/TRBV6-3; j_call: TRBJ1-5; cdr3_aa: CASSGFRDSEGSHSNQPQHF
v_call: TRBV27; j_call: TRBJ1-4; cdr3_aa: CASSQQGAHEKLFF
v_call: TRBV18; j_call: TRBJ1-6; cdr3_aa: CASSPPGTGAGSPLHF
v_call: TRBV27; j_call: TRBJ2-7; cdr3_aa: CASSSTLVFGRYEQYF
v_call: TRBV7-8; j_call: TRBJ1-2; cdr3_aa: CASSSQGARYGYTF
v_call: TRBV3-1/TRBV3-2; j_call: TRBJ2-1; cdr3_aa: CASSQVGAHNEQFF
v_call: TRBV15; j_call: TRBJ1-3; cdr3_aa: CATTARFWTGEGNTIYF
v_call: TRBV28; j_call: TRBJ1-2; cdr3_aa: CASSIANRGLEGYTF
v_call: TRBV29-1; j_call: TRBJ1-5; cdr3_aa: CSVGGNNQPQHF
v_call: TRBV18; j_call: TRBJ2-2; cdr3_aa: CASSPNQRRNTGELFF
v_call: TRBV28; j_call: TRBJ1-3; cdr3_aa: CASSQLGAFSGNTIYF
v_call: TRBV2; j_call: TRBJ1-6; cdr3_aa: CASSEGRRGSPLHF
v_call: TRBV7-9; j_call: TRBJ1-1; cdr3_aa: CASSGEATTEAFF
v_call: TRBV7-6; j_call: TRBJ2-2; cdr3_aa: CASSLGANTGELFF
v_call: TRBV19; j_call: TRBJ2-1; cdr3_aa: CASKGTQTLWNEQFF
v_call: TRBV9; j_call: TRBJ1-3; cdr3_aa: CASSEGTGQSSGNTIYF
v_call: TRBV10-2; j_call: TRBJ2-1; cdr3_aa: CAAGQGGNEQFF
v_call: TRBV4-3; j_call: TRBJ2-3; cdr3_aa: CASSQGLAGTDTQYF
v_call: TRBV4-2; j_call: TRBJ2-5; cdr3_aa: CASSQGLAGDAEETQYF
v_call: TRBV7-3; j_call: TRBJ1-1; cdr3_aa: CASSPQGGDTEAFF
v_call: TRBV4-2; j_call: TRBJ2-6; cdr3_aa: CASSQVLAANSGANVLTF
v_call: TRBV7-2; j_call: TRBJ1-2; cdr3_aa: CASSMTGGVPYGYTF
v_call: TRBV18; j_call: TRBJ1-2; cdr3_aa: CASSPITGEANYGYTF